This T cell receptor beta chain came from a study of blood T cell repertoires in COVID-19. Generated by immunoSEQ multiplex PCR, the TCRdb table keeps only in-frame clones and is missing some. Here the sample spans 45,000 to 55,000 clones, about nine tenths being singletons. From germline, CDR1 is GTSNPN and CDR2 SVGIG (reference sequence). The CDR3 contains 15 residues. Unmatched junction bases numbered 5, after V lost 0 bases and J lost 3 bases. This TCR derives from a man in his forties or fifties with active COVID-19. Sequenced sample: peripheral blood. This chain links TRBV30 with TRBJ2-1; 7 bases align to TRBD2. CDR3 residues: CAWSVLAGVYNEQFF. The DNA for the CDR3 is TGTGCCTGGAGTGTACTGGCGGGAGTCTACAATGAGCAGTTCTTC.